Listed below are T cell receptor beta chains from one sample, sequenced in a study of T cells in Graves' hyperthyroidism and ophthalmopathy. One entry per CDR3 protein, called by TCRdb with MiXCR from the multiplex PCR reads. The data contain nearly 250,000 distinct CDR3 sequences, roughly 17% of them singletons. The specimen was blood. These receptors all come from a woman under 30 with Graves' ophthalmopathy. Both conserved end residues are part of each CDR3. Each record gives: CDR3 length, J gene, V gene, D gene, clone size, CDR3 protein, CDR3 DNA. A D gene is named only where the DNA matches it firmly. Size is omitted from some rows. Given values are once, few, many or a class for expanded clones.

16 TRBJ2-1 TRBV18 TRBD2 many CASSPPPGGGASEQFF TGTGCCAGCTCACCACCCCCAGGCGGGGGGGCCTCTGAGCAGTTCTTC
17 TRBJ2-6 TRBV19 TRBD2 - CASSIYGRAYGANVLTF TGTGCCAGTAGTATTTACGGGAGGGCCTATGGGGCCAACGTCCTGACTTTC
15 TRBJ2-7 TRBV9 - many CASSLYPQGSYEQYF TGTGCCAGCAGCCTCTATCCCCAGGGCTCCTACGAGCAGTACTTC
16 TRBJ2-2 TRBV28 - many CASSSPAAGNTGELFF TGTGCCAGCAGTTCCCCCGCTGCCGGAAACACCGGGGAGCTGTTTTTT
11 TRBJ1-1 TRBV12-3/TRBV12-4 - many CASSLGALAFF TGTGCCAGCAGTTTAGGAGCGTTAGCTTTCTTT
18 TRBJ2-1 TRBV18 - many CASSPTAPEQGSYNEQFF TGTGCCAGCTCACCGACGGCGCCCGAACAGGGTTCCTACAATGAGCAGTTCTTC
14 TRBJ2-3 TRBV5-8 TRBD2 few CASSRTSGIGGEYF TGTGCCAGCAGCCGGACTAGCGGGATAGGTGGGGAGTATTTT
15 TRBJ2-5 TRBV27 TRBD1 many CASSSSGQGQETQYF TGTGCCAGCAGTTCCTCCGGACAGGGCCAAGAGACCCAGTACTTC
16 TRBJ2-1 TRBV3-1 - many CASSQMFGQGKNEQFF TGTGCCAGCAGCCAAATGTTCGGGCAGGGAAAGAATGAGCAGTTCTTC
15 TRBJ1-4 TRBV11-2 - many CASSLGIGVGEKLFF TGTGCCAGCAGCTTAGGGATAGGGGTAGGGGAAAAACTGTTTTTT
12 TRBJ2-1 TRBV20-1 - many CSARWLHNEQFF TGCAGTGCTAGATGGCTCCACAATGAGCAGTTCTTC
16 TRBJ1-5 TRBV28 - many CASSPFVGASNQPQHF TGTGCCAGCAGCCCCTTTGTGGGGGCGAGCAATCAGCCCCAGCATTTT
18 TRBJ1-1 TRBV19 TRBD1 many CASNKNWPGQEMNTEAFF TGTGCCAGTAATAAAAACTGGCCGGGACAGGAAATGAACACTGAAGCTTTCTTT
16 TRBJ2-7 TRBV20-1 - many CSARDQYRDTFYEQYF TGCAGTGCTAGAGATCAATACCGGGACACCTTCTACGAGCAGTACTTC
15 TRBJ2-2 TRBV4-1 TRBD2 - CASSTSGRNTGGLFF TGCGCCAGCAGCACTAGCGGGAGAAACACCGGGGGGCTGTTTTTT
16 TRBJ2-2 TRBV7-2 - many CASSLEWVNPTGELFF TGTGCCAGCAGCTTAGAATGGGTCAACCCCACCGGGGAGCTGTTTTTT
12 TRBJ2-1 TRBV18 - many CASSPDSNEQFF TGTGCCAGCTCACCGGACAGCAATGAGCAGTTCTTC
12 TRBJ2-2 TRBV5-5 - once CASSLAGAELFF TGCGCCAGCAGCTTGGCCGGGGCGGAGCTGTTTTTT
12 TRBJ1-2 TRBV20-1 - many CSATQGIYGYTF TGCAGTGCTACCCAGGGGATCTACGGCTACACCTTC
14 TRBJ1-1 TRBV3-1 - many CASSPDNRVTEAFF TGTGCCAGCAGCCCAGATAACAGGGTGACTGAAGCTTTCTTT
18 TRBJ2-4 TRBV20-1 TRBD2 - CSAPPKRLAGLAKNIQYF TGCAGTGCTCCACCAAAACGACTAGCGGGACTAGCCAAAAACATTCAGTACTTC
16 TRBJ2-7 TRBV5-5 - many CASSLGGTGNSYEQYF TGTGCCAGCAGCTTGGGAGGCACAGGCAACTCCTACGAGCAGTACTTC
18 TRBJ1-5 TRBV28 TRBD1 many CASSFKREQGTRNQPQHF TGTGCCAGCAGTTTTAAGAGGGAACAGGGGACGAGAAATCAGCCCCAGCATTTT